This T cell receptor (beta chain) is drawn from a study of CD8+ T cells in alopecia areata. The treatment denotes: oral pan-JAK inhibitor, 5-10 mg twice daily. Reverse transcription of extracted RNA yielded cDNA, which provided the sequencing template. TCRdb keeps only in-frame clones here, not all; method: immunoSEQ multiplex PCR. Among over 150,000 clones listed, about 48% were seen once. Germline V gene sequence: CDR1 SGHDT, CDR2 YYEEEE. Trimming pared 2 bases from V and 8 bases from J, leaving 10 bases between. The CDR3 runs to 13 residues. The sample here was CD8+ T cells sorted from blood, taken at week 24, from a patient treated with tofacitinib. The chain uses TRBV5-6 and TRBJ1-4; D is unclear. This receptor was taken from a human donor with alopecia areata. The CDR3 coding sequence is TGTGCCAGCAGCTTTGATCGGGAAGAAAAACTGTTTTTT. This sequence encodes CASSFDREEKLFF.